The clone carrying this T cell receptor (beta chain) was seen a few times. The assay was immunoSEQ multiplex PCR, and TCRdb's table has in-frame clones only and misses some. The sample holds around 90,000 clones, roughly four fifths seen once. This specimen belongs to a study of glioma-infiltrating T cells after dendritic cell vaccination. CDR3 size: 13 residues. Germline CDR1 MNHNS, CDR2 SASEGT. The V and J ends lost 4 bases and 7 bases respectively, with 10 bases between them. Time point here: after dendritic cell vaccination, including at tumor progression/relapse. The sample consisted of blood, taken after dendritic cell vaccination. The chain uses TRBV6-1 and TRBJ1-4; the D is unclear. This sequence was found in a human donor with glioblastoma. CDR3 DNA: TGTGCCAGCAGTGTGGCCATAGCTGAAAAACTGTTTTTT. It translates to CASSVAIAEKLFF.